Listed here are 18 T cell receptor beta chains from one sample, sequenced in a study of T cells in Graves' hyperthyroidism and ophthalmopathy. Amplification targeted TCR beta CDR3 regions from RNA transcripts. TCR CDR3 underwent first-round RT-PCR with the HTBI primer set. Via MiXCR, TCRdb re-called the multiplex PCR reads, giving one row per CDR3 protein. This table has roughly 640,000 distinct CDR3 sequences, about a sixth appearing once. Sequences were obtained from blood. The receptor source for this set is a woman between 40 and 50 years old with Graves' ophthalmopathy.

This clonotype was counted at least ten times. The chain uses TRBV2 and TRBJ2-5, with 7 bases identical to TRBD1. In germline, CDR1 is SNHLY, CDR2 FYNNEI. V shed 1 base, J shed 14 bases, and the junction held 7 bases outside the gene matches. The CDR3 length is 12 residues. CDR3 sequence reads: CASSEGQGRGYF. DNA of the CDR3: TGTGCCAGCAGTGAAGGACAGGGAAGGGGATACTTC.

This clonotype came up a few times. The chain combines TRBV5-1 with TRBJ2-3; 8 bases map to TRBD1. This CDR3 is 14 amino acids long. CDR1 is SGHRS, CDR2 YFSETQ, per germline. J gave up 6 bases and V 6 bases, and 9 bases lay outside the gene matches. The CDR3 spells CASTMTGELDTQYF. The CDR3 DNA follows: TGCGCCAGCACCATGACAGGGGAATTGGATACGCAGTATTTT.

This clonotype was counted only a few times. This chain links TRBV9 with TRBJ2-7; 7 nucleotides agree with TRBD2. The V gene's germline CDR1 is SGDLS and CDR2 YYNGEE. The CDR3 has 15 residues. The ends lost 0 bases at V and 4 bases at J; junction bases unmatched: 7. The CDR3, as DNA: TGTGCCAGCAGCGTAGGTGCGGGAGCCGCTTACGAGCAGTACTTC. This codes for CASSVGAGAAYEQYF.

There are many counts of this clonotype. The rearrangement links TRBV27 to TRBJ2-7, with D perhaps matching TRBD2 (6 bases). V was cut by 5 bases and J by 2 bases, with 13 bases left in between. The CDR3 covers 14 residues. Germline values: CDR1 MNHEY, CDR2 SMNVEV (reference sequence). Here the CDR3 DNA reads TGTGCCAGCAGTCGTCGCGGCGGGACCTACGAGCAGTACTTC. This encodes CASSRRGGTYEQYF.

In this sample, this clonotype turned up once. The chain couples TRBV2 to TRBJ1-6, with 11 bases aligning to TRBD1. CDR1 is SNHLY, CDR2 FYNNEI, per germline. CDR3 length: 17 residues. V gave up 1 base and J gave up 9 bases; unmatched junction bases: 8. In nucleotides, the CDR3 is TGTGCCAGCAGTGAAGGGGCTACCGGGACAGGGGGTTCACCCCTCCACTTT. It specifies CASSEGATGTGGSPLHF. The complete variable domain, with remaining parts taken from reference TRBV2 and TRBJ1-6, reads EPEVTQTPSHQVTQMGQEVILRCVPISNHLYFYWYRQILGQKVEFLVSFYNNEISEKSEIFDDQFSVERPDGSNFTLKIRSTKLEDSAMYFCASSEGATGTGGSPLHFGNGTRLTVT.

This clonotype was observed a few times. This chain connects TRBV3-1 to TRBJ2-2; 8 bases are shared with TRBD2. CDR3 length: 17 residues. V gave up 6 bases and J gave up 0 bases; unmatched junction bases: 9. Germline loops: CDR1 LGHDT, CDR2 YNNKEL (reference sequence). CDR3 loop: CASRDIGGLANTGELFF. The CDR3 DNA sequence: TGTGCCAGCAGAGACATAGGGGGACTAGCGAACACCGGGGAGCTGTTTTTT. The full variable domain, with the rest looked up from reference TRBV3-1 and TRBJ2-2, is DTAVSQTPKYLVTQMGNDKSIKCEQNLGHDTMYWYKQDSKKFLKIMFSYNNKELIINETVPNRFSPKSPDKAHLNLHINSLELGDSAVYFCASRDIGGLANTGELFFGEGSRLTVL.

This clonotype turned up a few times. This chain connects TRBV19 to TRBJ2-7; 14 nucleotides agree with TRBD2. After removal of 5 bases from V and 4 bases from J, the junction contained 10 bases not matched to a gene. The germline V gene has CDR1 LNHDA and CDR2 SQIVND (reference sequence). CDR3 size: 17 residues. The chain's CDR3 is CASSLGTSGSGWYEQYF. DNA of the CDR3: TGTGCCAGTAGTCTTGGGACTAGCGGGAGCGGTTGGTACGAGCAGTACTTC.

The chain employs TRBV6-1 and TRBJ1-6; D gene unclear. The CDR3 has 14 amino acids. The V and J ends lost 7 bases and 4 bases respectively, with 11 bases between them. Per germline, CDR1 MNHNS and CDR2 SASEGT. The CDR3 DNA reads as TGTGCCAGCACCGGCGATACTTATAATTCACCCCTCCACTTT. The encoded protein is CASTGDTYNSPLHF.

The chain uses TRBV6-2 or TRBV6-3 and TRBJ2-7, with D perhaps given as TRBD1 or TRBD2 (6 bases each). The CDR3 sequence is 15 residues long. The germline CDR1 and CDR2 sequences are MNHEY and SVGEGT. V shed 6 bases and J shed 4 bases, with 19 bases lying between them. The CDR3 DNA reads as TGTGCCAGCAGCTTAGGGGGGTCCAGGGGATACGAGCAGTACTTC. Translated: CASSLGGSRGYEQYF.

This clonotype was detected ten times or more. CDR3 in amino acids: CASGSPRGSTDTQYF. In DNA, the CDR3 is TGTGCCAGCGGATCGCCTCGGGGCAGCACAGATACGCAGTATTTT. The rearrangement joins TRBV27 to TRBJ2-3; D tentatively reads TRBD1 or TRBD2 (5 bases each). Trimming cost V 8 bases and J 0 bases, with 15 bases left between them. Germline V gene lookup returns CDR1 MNHEY and CDR2 SMNVEV (reference sequence). The CDR3 runs 15 residues.

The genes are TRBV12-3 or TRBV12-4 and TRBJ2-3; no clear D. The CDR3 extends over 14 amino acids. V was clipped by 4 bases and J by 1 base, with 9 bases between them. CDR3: CASSWDGGTDTQYF. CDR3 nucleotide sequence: TGTGCCAGCAGTTGGGATGGGGGCACAGATACGCAGTATTTT.

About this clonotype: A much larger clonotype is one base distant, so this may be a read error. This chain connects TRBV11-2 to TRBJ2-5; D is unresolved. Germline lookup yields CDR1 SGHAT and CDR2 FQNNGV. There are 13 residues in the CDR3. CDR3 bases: TGTGCCAACAGCGCTATCGGACAAGAGACCCAGTACTTC. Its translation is CANSAIGQETQYF.

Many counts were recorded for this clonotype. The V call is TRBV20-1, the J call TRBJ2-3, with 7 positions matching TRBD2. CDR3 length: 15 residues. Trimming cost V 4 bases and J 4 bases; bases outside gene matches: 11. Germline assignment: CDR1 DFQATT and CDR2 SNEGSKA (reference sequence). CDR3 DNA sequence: TGCAGTGCTATGGGGGTCAGGGAGGGAGCAGATACGCAGTATTTT. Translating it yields CSAMGVREGADTQYF.

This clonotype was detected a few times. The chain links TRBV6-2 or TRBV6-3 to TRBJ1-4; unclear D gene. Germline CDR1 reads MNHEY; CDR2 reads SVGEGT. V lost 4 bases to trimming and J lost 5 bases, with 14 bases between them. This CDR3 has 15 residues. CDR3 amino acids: CASSSYGPLNEKLFF. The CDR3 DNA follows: TGTGCCAGCAGTTCCTACGGACCCTTAAATGAAAAACTGTTTTTT.

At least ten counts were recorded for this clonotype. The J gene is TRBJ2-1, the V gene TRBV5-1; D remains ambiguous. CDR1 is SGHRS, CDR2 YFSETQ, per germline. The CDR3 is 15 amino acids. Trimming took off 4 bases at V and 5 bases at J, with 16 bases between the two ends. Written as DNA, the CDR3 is TGCGCCAGCAGCCTCACTACCGGGTCCAACAATGAGCAGTTCTTC. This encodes CASSLTTGSNNEQFF.

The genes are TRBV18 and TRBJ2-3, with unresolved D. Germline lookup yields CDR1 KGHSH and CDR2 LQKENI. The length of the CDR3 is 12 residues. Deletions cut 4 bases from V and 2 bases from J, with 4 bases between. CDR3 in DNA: TGTGCCAGCTCACATTACACAGATACGCAGTATTTT. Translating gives CASSHYTDTQYF.

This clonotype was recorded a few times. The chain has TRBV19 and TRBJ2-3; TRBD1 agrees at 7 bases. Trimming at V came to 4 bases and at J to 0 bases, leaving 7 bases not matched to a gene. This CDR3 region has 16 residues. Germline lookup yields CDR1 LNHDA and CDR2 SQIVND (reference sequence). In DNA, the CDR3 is TGTGCCAGTAGTAAGACAGGGCGAACTAGCACAGATACGCAGTATTTT. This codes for CASSKTGRTSTDTQYF.

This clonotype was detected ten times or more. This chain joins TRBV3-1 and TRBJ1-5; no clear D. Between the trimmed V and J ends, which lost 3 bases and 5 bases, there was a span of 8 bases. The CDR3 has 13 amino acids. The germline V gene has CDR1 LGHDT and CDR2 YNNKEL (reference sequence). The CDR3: CASSQMGDQPQHF. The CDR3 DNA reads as TGTGCCAGCAGCCAGATGGGAGATCAGCCCCAGCATTTT.